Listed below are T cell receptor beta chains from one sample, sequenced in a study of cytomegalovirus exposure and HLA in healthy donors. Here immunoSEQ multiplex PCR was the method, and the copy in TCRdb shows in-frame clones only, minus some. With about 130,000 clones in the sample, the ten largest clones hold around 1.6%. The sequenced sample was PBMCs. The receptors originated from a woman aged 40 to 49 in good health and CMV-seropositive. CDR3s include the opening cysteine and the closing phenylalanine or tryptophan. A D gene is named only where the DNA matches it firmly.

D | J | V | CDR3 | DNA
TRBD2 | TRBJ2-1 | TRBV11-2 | CASSLTMTAGGRDNEQFF | TGTGCCAGCAGTTTAACTATGACTGCTGGCGGGAGGGACAATGAGCAGTTCTTC
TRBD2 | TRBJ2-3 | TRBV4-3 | CASSQVAGGPTDTQYF | TGCGCCAGCAGCCAAGTTGCGGGAGGGCCTACAGATACGCAGTATTTT
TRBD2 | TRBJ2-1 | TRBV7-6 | CASSSVVAGGFHEQFF | TGTGCCAGCAGCTCCGTAGTGGCGGGAGGTTTTCATGAGCAGTTCTTC
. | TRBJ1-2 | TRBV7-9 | CASSLGQGQYGYTF | TGTGCCAGCAGCCTAGGGCAGGGCCAATATGGCTACACCTTC
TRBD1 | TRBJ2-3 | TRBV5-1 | CASSEDRGKTDTQYF | TGCGCCAGCAGCGAGGACAGGGGGAAAACAGATACGCAGTATTTT
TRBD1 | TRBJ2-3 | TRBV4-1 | CASSQDGTVDTQYF | TGCGCCAGCAGCCAAGATGGGACAGTGGATACGCAGTATTTT
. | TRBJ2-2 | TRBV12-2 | CASRSRLGPGELFF | TGTGCAAGTCGTTCTAGATTGGGGCCCGGGGAGCTGTTTTTT
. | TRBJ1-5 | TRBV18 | CASSIGHGNQPQHF | TGTGCCAGCTCGATAGGACACGGCAATCAGCCCCAGCATTTT
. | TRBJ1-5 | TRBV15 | CATSRDGVTAENQPQHF | TGTGCCACCAGCAGAGATGGGGTTACAGCGGAAAATCAGCCCCAGCATTTT
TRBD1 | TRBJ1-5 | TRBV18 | CASSIDRAINQPQHF | TGTGCCAGCTCAATTGACAGGGCCATTAATCAGCCCCAGCATTTT
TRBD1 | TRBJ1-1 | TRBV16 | CASSPQGAYTEAFF | TGTGCCAGCAGCCCACAGGGGGCGTACACTGAAGCTTTCTTT
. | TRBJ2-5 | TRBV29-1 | CSAGRGSAMGETQYF | TGCAGCGCCGGTCGGGGGAGTGCGATGGGAGAGACCCAGTACTTC
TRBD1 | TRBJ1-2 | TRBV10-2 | CASSQGAGYGYTF | TGCGCCAGCAGTCAGGGGGCAGGATATGGCTACACCTTC
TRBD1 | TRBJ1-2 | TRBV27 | CASSLFGQGEVYGYTF | TGTGCCAGCAGTTTATTCGGACAGGGTGAGGTCTATGGCTACACCTTC
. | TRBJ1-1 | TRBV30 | CAWRRTNTEAFF | TGTGCCTGGAGGCGAACGAACACTGAAGCTTTCTTT
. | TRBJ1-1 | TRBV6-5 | CASSYDQGTEAFF | TGTGCCAGCAGTTACGATCAGGGGACTGAAGCTTTCTTT
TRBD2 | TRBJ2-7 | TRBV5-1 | CASQLAGSYEQYF | TGCGCCAGCCAACTAGCGGGCTCCTACGAGCAGTACTTC
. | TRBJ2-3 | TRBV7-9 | CASSLESRGSAQYF | TGTGCCAGCAGCTTAGAAAGTAGAGGCTCCGCGCAGTATTTT
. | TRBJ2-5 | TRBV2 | CASSRDYQETQYF | TGTGCCAGCAGTCGTGACTACCAAGAGACCCAGTACTTC
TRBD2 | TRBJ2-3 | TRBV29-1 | CSADSGTSVLSDTQYF | TGCAGCGCGGACTCCGGGACTAGCGTTTTATCAGATACGCAGTATTTT
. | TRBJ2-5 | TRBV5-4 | CASSQDYIRETQYF | TGTGCCAGCAGCCAGGACTATATCCGAGAGACCCAGTACTTC
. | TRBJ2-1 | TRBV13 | CASSFSVYEQFF | TGTGCCAGCAGTTTTAGTGTCTATGAGCAGTTCTTC
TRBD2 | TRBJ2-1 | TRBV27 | CASSFLAGAYNEQFF | TGTGCCAGCAGTTTCCTAGCGGGGGCTTACAATGAGCAGTTCTTC
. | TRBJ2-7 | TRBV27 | CASSLSQLAYEQYF | TGTGCCAGCAGTTTAAGTCAACTAGCCTACGAGCAGTACTTC
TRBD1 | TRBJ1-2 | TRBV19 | CASSSRTGANYGYTF | TGTGCCAGTAGTTCACGGACAGGAGCTAACTATGGCTACACCTTC
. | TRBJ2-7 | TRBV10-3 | CAISGRKDEQYF | TGTGCCATCTCAGGGCGGAAAGACGAGCAGTACTTC
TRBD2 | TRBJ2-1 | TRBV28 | CASRIRGGEPYNEQFF | TGTGCCAGCAGGATTCGGGGGGGAGAACCTTACAATGAGCAGTTCTTC
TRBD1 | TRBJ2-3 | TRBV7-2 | CASSFGTGGRTDTQYF | TGTGCCAGCAGCTTCGGGACAGGGGGTCGCACAGATACGCAGTATTTT
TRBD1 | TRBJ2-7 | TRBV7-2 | CASSDQGVGEQYF | TGTGCCAGCAGCGACCAGGGGGTAGGCGAGCAGTACTTC
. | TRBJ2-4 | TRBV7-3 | CASSVDSKNIQYF | TGTGCCAGCAGCGTCGACAGCAAAAACATTCAGTACTTC
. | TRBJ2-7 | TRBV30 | CAWSVGGYEQYF | TGTGCCTGGAGTGTCGGGGGCTACGAGCAGTACTTC
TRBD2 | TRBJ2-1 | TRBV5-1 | CASSSNLAGGPSNEQFF | TGCGCCAGCAGCTCGAACCTAGCGGGAGGTCCTTCCAATGAGCAGTTCTTC
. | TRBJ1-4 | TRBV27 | CASSNTGTKNEKLFF | TGTGCCAGCAGCAATACCGGGACAAAAAATGAAAAACTGTTTTTT
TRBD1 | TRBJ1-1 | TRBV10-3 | CAISHTTGRTEAFF | TGTGCCATCAGTCATACGACAGGGAGGACTGAAGCTTTCTTT
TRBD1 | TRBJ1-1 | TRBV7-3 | CASRTGGGGTEAFF | TGTGCCAGCAGAACAGGGGGCGGTGGGACTGAAGCTTTCTTT
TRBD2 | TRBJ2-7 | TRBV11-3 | CASSFFRTSGSCLQREQYF | TGTGCCAGCAGCTTTTTCCGGACTAGCGGGAGTTGCCTCCAGAGAGAGCAGTACTTC
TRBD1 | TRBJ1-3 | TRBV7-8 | CASSPLGQGFGNTIYF | TGTGCCAGCAGCCCATTGGGACAGGGATTCGGAAACACCATATATTTT
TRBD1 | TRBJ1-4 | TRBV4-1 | CASSQDIFYRGHEKLFF | TGCGCCAGCAGCCAAGATATCTTTTACAGGGGGCACGAAAAACTGTTTTTT
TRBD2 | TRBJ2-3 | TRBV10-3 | CAIRSAGGGTDTQYF | TGTGCCATCAGATCAGCGGGGGGAGGCACAGATACGCAGTATTTT
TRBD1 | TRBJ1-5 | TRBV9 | CASSRGQGRLEQPQHF | TGTGCCAGCAGCCGCGGACAGGGACGATTAGAACAGCCCCAGCATTTT